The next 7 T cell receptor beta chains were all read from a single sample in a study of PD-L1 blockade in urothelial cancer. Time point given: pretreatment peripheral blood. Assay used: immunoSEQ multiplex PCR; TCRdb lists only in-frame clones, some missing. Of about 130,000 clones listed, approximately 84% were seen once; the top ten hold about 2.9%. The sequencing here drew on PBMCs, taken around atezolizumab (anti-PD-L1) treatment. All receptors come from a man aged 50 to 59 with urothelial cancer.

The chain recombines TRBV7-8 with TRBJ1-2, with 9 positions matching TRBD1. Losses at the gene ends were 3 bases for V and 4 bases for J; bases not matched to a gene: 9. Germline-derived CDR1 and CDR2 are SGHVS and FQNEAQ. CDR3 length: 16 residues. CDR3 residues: CASSLGQGIPLYGYTF. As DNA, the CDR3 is TGTGCCAGCAGCTTGGGACAGGGTATTCCTCTCTATGGCTACACCTTC.

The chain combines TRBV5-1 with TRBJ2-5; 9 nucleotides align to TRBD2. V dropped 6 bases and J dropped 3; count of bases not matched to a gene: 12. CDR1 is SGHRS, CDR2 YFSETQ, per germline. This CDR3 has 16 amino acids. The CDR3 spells CASKVAGAAGKETQYF. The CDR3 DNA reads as TGCGCCAGCAAAGTAGCGGGAGCTGCGGGAAAAGAGACCCAGTACTTC.

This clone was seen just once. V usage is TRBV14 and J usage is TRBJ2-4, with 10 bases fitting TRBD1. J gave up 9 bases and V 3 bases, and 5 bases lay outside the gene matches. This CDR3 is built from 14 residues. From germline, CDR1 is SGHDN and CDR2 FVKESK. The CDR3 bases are TGTGCCAGCAGCCAGTCCGGGACAGGGGCCATTCAGTACTTC. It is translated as CASSQSGTGAIQYF.

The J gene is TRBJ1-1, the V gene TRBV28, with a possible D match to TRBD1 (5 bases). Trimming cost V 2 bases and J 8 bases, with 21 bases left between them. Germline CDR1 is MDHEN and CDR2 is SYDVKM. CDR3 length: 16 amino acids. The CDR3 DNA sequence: TGTGCCAGCAGTTTAGGGGGGTGGGGTCTGCCGGGCGAAGCTTTCTTT. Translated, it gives CASSLGGWGLPGEAFF. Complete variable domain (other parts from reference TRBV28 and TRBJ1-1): DVKVTQSSRYLVKRTGEKVFLECVQDMDHENMFWYRQDPGLGLRLIYFSYDVKMKEKGDIPEGYSVSREKKERFSLILESASTNQTSMYLCASSLGGWGLPGEAFFGQGTRLTVV.

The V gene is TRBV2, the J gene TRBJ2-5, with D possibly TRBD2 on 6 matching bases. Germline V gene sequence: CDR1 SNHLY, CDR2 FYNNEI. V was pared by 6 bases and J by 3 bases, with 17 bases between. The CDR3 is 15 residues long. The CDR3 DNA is TGTGCCAGCAGGCTGCAGGGACTCACTAAAGAGACCCAGTACTTC. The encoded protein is CASRLQGLTKETQYF.

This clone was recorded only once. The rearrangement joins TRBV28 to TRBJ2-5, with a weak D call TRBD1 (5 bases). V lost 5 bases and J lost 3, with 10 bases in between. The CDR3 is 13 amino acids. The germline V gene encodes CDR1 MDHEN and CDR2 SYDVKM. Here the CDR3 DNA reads TGTGCCAGCAGTAAGACAGTAAAAGAGACCCAGTACTTC. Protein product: CASSKTVKETQYF.

CDR3: CASSPPSNSYEQYF. CDR3 DNA: TGTGCCAGCTCACCACCTAGTAACTCCTACGAGCAGTACTTC. This chain joins TRBV18 and TRBJ2-7; D unresolved. CDR3 length equals 14 residues. V shed 0 bases and J shed 0 bases, with 6 bases lying between them. Germline V lookup: CDR1 KGHSH, CDR2 LQKENI.